This T cell receptor beta chain comes out of a study of blood T cell repertoires in COVID-19. Study in general: Sources were T cells, B-cell-depleted T cells, or PBMCs; the material itself was cDNA or gDNA.

Participant ages covered about 18 to 100 years across around 25 US areas. Authors' methods: Quantification of nucleated cells was approximated via reference gene primer amplification. Clones were sequenced by immunoSEQ multiplex PCR, and TCRdb holds only the in-frame ones, with some missing. V and J calls and clone size follow that table, whereas D and trimming were derived from the DNA. The table shows hundreds of thousands of clones, with about 82% occurring only once. Sample: PBMCs or T cells enriched from blood (not recorded which). This receptor was taken from a woman in her forties or fifties with acute COVID-19.

For the CDR3, the DNA is TGTGCCAGCAGTTTCTCGCGGGGGGTCACAGATACGCAGTATTTT. It codes for CASSFSRGVTDTQYF. The chain is built from TRBV28 and TRBJ2-3, with TRBD2 matching over 8 bases. The CDR3 loop spans 15 amino acids. V lost 3 bases to trimming and J lost 2 bases; unmatched junction nucleotides: 4. The germline gives CDR1 MDHEN, CDR2 SYDVKM.